A single sample gave rise to the 23 T cell receptor beta chains below, sequenced in a study of blood T cell repertoires in COVID-19. Clones were sequenced by immunoSEQ multiplex PCR, and TCRdb holds only the in-frame ones, with some missing. The sample shows 150,000 or so clones, around 85% of them seen only once. Material for sequencing was peripheral blood. All receptors come from a human donor in a cohort sampled during active COVID-19.

This clone was detected once. The rearrangement joins TRBV29-1 to TRBJ2-3; 7 bases align to TRBD2. The germline V gene encodes CDR1 SQVTM and CDR2 ANQGSEA. The CDR3 is made up of 13 amino acids. With V trimmed by 6 bases and J by 2 bases, 5 bases remained unmatched. This CDR3 reads CSVAGRHTDTQYF. The CDR3 DNA reads as TGCAGCGTAGCGGGACGACACACAGATACGCAGTATTTT.

The chain carries TRBV12-3 or TRBV12-4 and TRBJ2-1; D is undetermined. Trimming removed 6 bases at V and 8 bases at J, with 14 bases between. The CDR3 loop spans 13 amino acids. CDR3 nucleotide sequence: TGTGCCAGCAGCCACGGGTCCGGCCATGAGCAGTTCTTC. This sequence encodes CASSHGSGHEQFF.

The chain carries TRBV3-1 (or the pseudogene TRBV3-2) and TRBJ1-4; possibly TRBD1 for D (6 bases). The V gene's germline CDR1 is LGHDT and CDR2 YNNKEL (reference sequence). V was cut by 5 bases and J by 8 bases, with 18 bases left in between. The CDR3 runs 15 residues. CDR3: CASSSPGQWQEKLFF. Here the CDR3 DNA reads TGTGCCAGCAGCTCCCCAGGACAGTGGCAGGAAAAACTGTTTTTT.

The J gene is TRBJ2-5, the V gene TRBV7-9, with 10 positions matching TRBD1. The CDR3 length is 16 residues. Unmatched junction bases numbered 5, after V lost 0 bases and J lost 4 bases. Germline V gives CDR1 SEHNR, CDR2 FQNEAQ (reference sequence). The CDR3 nucleotides are TGTGCCAGCAGCTTAGCGAGGGACAGGGGACGAGAGACCCAGTACTTC. Amino acids: CASSLARDRGRETQYF.

V and J are TRBV30 and TRBJ2-7, with a tentative D call TRBD2 (5 bases). CDR3 size: 14 residues. CDR1 GTSNPN and CDR2 SVGIG come from the germline V gene (reference sequence). V was pared by 0 bases and J by 3 bases, with 12 bases between. In DNA form, the CDR3 reads TGTGCCTGGAGTGTACGGGGTCGCCGCTACGAGCAGTACTTC. This sequence encodes CAWSVRGRRYEQYF.

The chain has TRBV3-1 (or the pseudogene TRBV3-2) and TRBJ1-4; 7 bases agree with TRBD1. Germline CDR1 LGHDT, CDR2 YNNKEL (reference sequence). With 4 bases clipped from V and 5 bases from J, the junction kept 13 bases outside the gene matches. The CDR3 is 17 residues long. The CDR3 loop is CASSPRGREAGNEKLFF. DNA of the CDR3: TGTGCCAGCAGCCCTAGGGGGCGGGAAGCTGGGAATGAAAAACTGTTTTTT.

The V and J genes are TRBV5-1 and TRBJ2-1, with TRBD1 matching 7 bases. Germline loops: CDR1 SGHRS, CDR2 YFSETQ. Trimming cost V 4 bases and J 3 bases; bases outside gene matches: 7. The CDR3 is made up of 15 amino acids. The DNA for the CDR3 is TGCGCCAGCAGCCGAACCGGGACAGACTACAATGAGCAGTTCTTC. Translation: CASSRTGTDYNEQFF. The full variable domain, its missing parts supplied by reference TRBV5-1 and TRBJ2-1, is KAGVTQTPRYLIKTRGQQVTLSCSPISGHRSVSWYQQTPGQGLQFLFEYFSETQRNKGNFPGRFSGRQFSNSRSEMNVSTLELGDSALYLCASSRTGTDYNEQFFGPGTRLTVL.

The V call is TRBV11-3, the J call TRBJ2-7; 11 bases map to TRBD2. Trimming cost V 0 bases and J 6 bases; bases outside gene matches: 4. The CDR3 totals 15 residues. In germline, CDR1 is SGHNT, CDR2 YENEEA. The DNA for the CDR3 is TGTGCCAGCAGCTTAGAGGGACTAGCGGACGCCGAGCAGTACTTC. It translates to CASSLEGLADAEQYF.

This rearrangement joins TRBV6-1 to TRBJ1-2; D may be TRBD1 (6 bases). The CDR3 extends over 13 amino acids. Trimming took off 3 bases at V and 4 bases at J, with 9 bases between the two ends. CDR1 and CDR2 (germline): MNHNS, SASEGT. The CDR3 DNA is TGTGCCAGCAGTGAGGACAGACTCTATGGCTACACCTTC. Translation gives CASSEDRLYGYTF.

The chain recombines TRBV18 with TRBJ2-3; D unclear. This CDR3 is 14 amino acids long. The V end was cut by 3 bases, the J end by 7 bases, with 14 bases between. Germline V CDR1 and CDR2: KGHSH, LQKENI. CDR3 DNA sequence: TGTGCCAGCTCACCCCCACCTCTCGAGTATACGCAGTATTTT. Translating it yields CASSPPPLEYTQYF.

V is TRBV5-1 and J is TRBJ2-3; 7 bases match TRBD2. Germline CDR1 is SGHRS and CDR2 is YFSETQ. This CDR3 spans 15 amino acids. V lost 7 bases, J lost 3 bases, and 11 bases stayed unmatched. The CDR3 sequence is CASRRGGGATDTQYF. For the CDR3, the DNA is TGCGCCAGCCGACGGGGCGGGGGAGCGACAGATACGCAGTATTTT.

The V gene is TRBV5-1, the J gene TRBJ1-6, with D perhaps TRBD1 (6 bases). V lost 10 bases to trimming and J lost 8 bases, with 19 bases between them. Germline V CDR1 and CDR2: SGHRS, YFSETQ. The CDR3 extends over 14 amino acids. The DNA for the CDR3 is TGCGCCCGGCGGGGGGAGGGGGTAGATTCACCCCTCCACTTT. This encodes CARRGEGVDSPLHF.

V is TRBV18 and J is TRBJ2-7; no definite D call. The V end lost 0 bases, the J end lost 2 bases, and 5 bases lay between the germline ends. The CDR3 covers 13 residues. Germline CDR1 and CDR2: KGHSH and LQKENI. This chain's CDR3 is CASSPPATYEQYF. CDR3 in DNA: TGTGCCAGCTCACCACCGGCCACCTACGAGCAGTACTTC.

This clone was observed a handful of times. The chain uses TRBV4-2 and TRBJ2-2, with TRBD2 identical over 11 bases. The CDR3 spans 18 residues. V lost 0 bases and J lost 1; bases outside the gene matches: 4. CDR1 and CDR2 from the germline V gene are LGHNA and YNFKEQ. The CDR3 nucleotides are TGTGCCAGCAGCCAAGATGAACTAGCGGGGGTGAACACCGGGGAGCTGTTTTTT. Translating gives CASSQDELAGVNTGELFF.

V gene TRBV30 combines with J gene TRBJ2-7; TRBD2 might be the D (6 bases). Germline V gene data show CDR1 as GTSNPN and CDR2 as SVGIG (reference sequence). The V gene lost 0 bases and the J gene lost 0 bases, with 9 bases spanning the gap. The CDR3 loop spans 14 amino acids. The CDR3 DNA reads as TGTGCCTGGAGTGTGGGGGGAAGCTCCTACGAGCAGTACTTC. It is translated as CAWSVGGSSYEQYF.

The chain employs TRBV7-5 and TRBJ2-7; the D segment call TRBD1 is taken from the table without a DNA check. TRBV7-5 is classified as a pseudogene. The CDR3 covers 12 residues. The CDR3 here is CARTRQPYEQYF. CDR3 DNA sequence: TGTGCCAGAACCAGACAGCCCTACGAGCAGTACTTC.

The gene calls are TRBV30 and TRBJ2-5, with 7 bases aligning to TRBD1. V shed 2 bases, J shed 4 bases, and the junction held 7 bases outside the gene matches. CDR1 and CDR2 from the germline V gene are GTSNPN and SVGIG (reference sequence). CDR3 length: 14 residues. CDR3 loop: CAWSRDRVGETQYF. CDR3 coding DNA: TGTGCCTGGAGTCGAGACAGGGTTGGAGAGACCCAGTACTTC.

The chain combines TRBV11-2 with TRBJ2-7; a weak D match, TRBD2 (6 bases). CDR1 SGHAT and CDR2 FQNNGV come from the germline V gene. The CDR3 is 14 amino acids. V lost 5 bases, J lost 6 bases, and 17 bases lay in between. DNA for the CDR3: TGTGCCAGCAGCCCTGGGCGGCGGGAAGGCGAGCAGTACTTC. This codes for CASSPGRREGEQYF.

The gene calls are TRBV7-9 and TRBJ2-7, with 10 bases lining up with TRBD2. The length of the CDR3 is 16 residues. V dropped 5 bases and J dropped 0; count of bases not matched to a gene: 7. Germline-derived CDR1 and CDR2 are SEHNR and FQNEAQ (reference sequence). The CDR3 coding sequence is TGTGCCAGCAGCCCTAGCGGGAGCGAAGGCTCCTACGAGCAGTACTTC. Amino acids: CASSPSGSEGSYEQYF.

DNA for the CDR3: TGTGCCAGCAGTAACCCTCAACAGGGGCCCGGGGAGCTGTTTTTT. Residues: CASSNPQQGPGELFF. The rearrangement uses TRBV6-6 and TRBJ2-2; 7 positions agree with TRBD1. Germline CDR1 reads MNHNY; CDR2 reads SVGAGI (reference sequence). CDR3 length: 15 residues. V lost 5 bases and J lost 6; bases outside the gene matches: 9.

The chain combines TRBV3-1 (or the pseudogene TRBV3-2) with TRBJ2-7; 9 bases align to TRBD1. The CDR3 is 16 residues long. CDR1 is LGHDT, CDR2 YNNKEL, per germline (reference sequence). J lost 2 bases, V lost 1 base, and 6 bases had no gene match. The CDR3 protein is CASSQVGGQGPYEQYF. The CDR3 bases are TGTGCCAGCAGCCAAGTTGGGGGACAGGGTCCCTACGAGCAGTACTTC.

This clone was picked up one time. This chain uses TRBV6-2 or TRBV6-3 with TRBJ1-2; 7 nucleotides match TRBD1. Unmatched junction bases numbered 7, after V lost 4 bases and J lost 5 bases. The CDR3 spans 14 residues. CDR1 and CDR2 from the germline V gene are MNHEY and SVGEGT. The DNA of the CDR3 is TGTGCCAGCAGTTCTACCGGGACAGATTATGGCTACACCTTC. This encodes CASSSTGTDYGYTF.

This chain connects TRBV28 to TRBJ2-7; TRBD1 might be the D (5 bases). Trimming removed 4 bases at V and 3 bases at J, with 19 bases between. Germline CDR1 reads MDHEN; CDR2 reads SYDVKM. CDR3 size: 16 residues. DNA for the CDR3: TGTGCCAGCAGTTATGCGTTCTCGCAGGGTGGCTACGAGCAGTACTTC. It encodes CASSYAFSQGGYEQYF.